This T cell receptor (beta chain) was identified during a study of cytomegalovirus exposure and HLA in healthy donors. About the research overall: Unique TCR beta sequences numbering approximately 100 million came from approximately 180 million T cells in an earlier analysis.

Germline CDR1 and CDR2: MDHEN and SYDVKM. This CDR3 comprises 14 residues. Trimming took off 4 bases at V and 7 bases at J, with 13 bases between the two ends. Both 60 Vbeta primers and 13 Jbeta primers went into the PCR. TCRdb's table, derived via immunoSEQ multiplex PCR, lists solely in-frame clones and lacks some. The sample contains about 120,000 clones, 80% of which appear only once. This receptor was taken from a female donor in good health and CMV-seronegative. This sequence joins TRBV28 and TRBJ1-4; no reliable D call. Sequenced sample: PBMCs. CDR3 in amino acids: CASSSNANPEKLFF. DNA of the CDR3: TGTGCCAGCAGTTCCAACGCTAACCCTGAAAAACTGTTTTTT.